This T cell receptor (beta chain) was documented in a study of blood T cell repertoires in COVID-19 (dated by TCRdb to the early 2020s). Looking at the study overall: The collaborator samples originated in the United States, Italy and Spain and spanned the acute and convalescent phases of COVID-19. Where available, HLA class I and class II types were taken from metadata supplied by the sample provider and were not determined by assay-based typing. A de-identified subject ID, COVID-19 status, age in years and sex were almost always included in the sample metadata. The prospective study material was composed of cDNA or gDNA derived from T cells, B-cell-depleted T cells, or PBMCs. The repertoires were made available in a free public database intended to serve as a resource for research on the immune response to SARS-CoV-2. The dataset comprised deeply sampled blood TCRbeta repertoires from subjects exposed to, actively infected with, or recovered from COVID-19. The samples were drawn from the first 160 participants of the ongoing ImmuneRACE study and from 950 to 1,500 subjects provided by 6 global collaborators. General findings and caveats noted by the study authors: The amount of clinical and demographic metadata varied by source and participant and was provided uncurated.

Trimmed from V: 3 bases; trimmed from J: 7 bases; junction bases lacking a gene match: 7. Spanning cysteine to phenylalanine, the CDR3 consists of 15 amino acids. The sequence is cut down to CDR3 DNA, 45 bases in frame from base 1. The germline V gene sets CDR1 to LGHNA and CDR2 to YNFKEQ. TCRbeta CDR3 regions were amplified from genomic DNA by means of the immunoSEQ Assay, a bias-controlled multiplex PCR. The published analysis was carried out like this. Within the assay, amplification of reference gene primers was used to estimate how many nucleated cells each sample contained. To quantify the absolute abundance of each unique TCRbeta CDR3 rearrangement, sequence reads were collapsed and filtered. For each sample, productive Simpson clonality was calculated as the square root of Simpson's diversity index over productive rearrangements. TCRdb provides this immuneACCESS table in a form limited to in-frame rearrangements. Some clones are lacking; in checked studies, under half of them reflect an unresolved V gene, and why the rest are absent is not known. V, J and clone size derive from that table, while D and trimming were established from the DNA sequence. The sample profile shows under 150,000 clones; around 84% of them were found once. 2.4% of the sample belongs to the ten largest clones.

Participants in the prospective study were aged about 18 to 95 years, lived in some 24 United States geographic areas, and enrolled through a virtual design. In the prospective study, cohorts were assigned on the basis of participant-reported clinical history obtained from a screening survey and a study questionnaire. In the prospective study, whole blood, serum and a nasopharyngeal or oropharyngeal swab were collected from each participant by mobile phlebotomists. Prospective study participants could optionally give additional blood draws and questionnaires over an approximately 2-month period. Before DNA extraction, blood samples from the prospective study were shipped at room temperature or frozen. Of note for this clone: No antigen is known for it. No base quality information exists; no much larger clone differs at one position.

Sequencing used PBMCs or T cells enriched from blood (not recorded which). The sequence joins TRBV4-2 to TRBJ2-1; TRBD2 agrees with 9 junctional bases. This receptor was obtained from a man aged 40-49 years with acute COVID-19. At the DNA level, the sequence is TGTGCCAGCAGCCAGACTAGCGGATCCGCGAATGAGCAGTTCTTC. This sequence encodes CASSQTSGSANEQFF.